Listed below are T cell receptor beta chains from one sample, sequenced in a study of T cells in Graves' hyperthyroidism and ophthalmopathy. MiXCR was run by TCRdb on the multiplex PCR reads, yielding one entry per CDR3 protein. The sample lists around 340,000 distinct CDR3 sequences; about 18% were seen once. Sequenced sample: blood. These receptors came from a woman under 40 with Graves' hyperthyroidism that later progressed to Graves' ophthalmopathy. Both conserved end residues are part of each CDR3. D genes are given only for firm matches. Clone size appears in some rows only: once, few, many, or a class for an expanded clone.

j_gene	abundance	v_gene	d_gene	CDR3aa	CDR3nt
TRBJ2-7	.	TRBV30	.	CAWRMLAAYEQYF	TGTGCCTGGAGAATGTTGGCCGCCTACGAGCAGTACTTC
TRBJ1-2	few	TRBV13	.	CASSLGRGVEDYGYTF	TGTGCCAGCAGCTTGGGCAGGGGTGTAGAGGACTATGGCTACACCTTC
TRBJ2-1	.	TRBV19	TRBD2	CASTERGTNEQFF	TGTGCCAGTACGGAGCGGGGAACAAATGAGCAGTTCTTC
TRBJ1-2	many	TRBV27	.	CASSHFPISRTEVVNYGYTF	TGTGCCAGCAGTCACTTCCCCATATCACGGACAGAAGTAGTTAACTATGGCTACACCTTC
TRBJ2-3	many	TRBV28	TRBD1	CASRQGGQGTDTQYF	TGTGCCAGCAGACAAGGGGGACAGGGGACAGATACGCAGTATTTT
TRBJ1-3	many	TRBV6-1	.	CASRQAGQNSGNTIYF	TGTGCCAGCAGACAAGCAGGACAGAACTCTGGAAACACCATATATTTT
TRBJ1-1	many	TRBV28	.	CASSLWGVGPGVPEAFF	TGTGCCAGCAGTTTATGGGGGGTGGGACCTGGGGTCCCTGAAGCTTTCTTT
TRBJ2-3	many	TRBV27	.	CASILTGTDTQYF	TGTGCCAGCATTCTTACAGGGACAGATACGCAGTATTTT
TRBJ1-2	.	TRBV11-2	.	CASSSSGGGYGYTF	TGTGCCAGCAGCTCTTCGGGGGGCGGCTATGGCTACACCTTC
TRBJ2-5	many	TRBV7-9	.	CASSWGVRETQYF	TGTGCCAGCAGCTGGGGGGTTCGAGAGACCCAGTACTTC
TRBJ2-1	few	TRBV6-2/TRBV6-3	.	CASGWGDNEQFF	TGTGCCAGCGGTTGGGGTGACAATGAGCAGTTCTTC
TRBJ2-5	many	TRBV7-6	TRBD1	CASSLQGAETQYF	TGTGCCAGCAGCCTACAGGGGGCAGAGACCCAGTACTTC
TRBJ1-4	.	TRBV5-1	TRBD1	CASSPEQGATNEKLFF	TGCGCCAGCAGCCCAGAACAGGGGGCGACTAATGAAAAACTGTTTTTT
TRBJ1-5	.	TRBV7-3	.	CASSSQSTPACGNQPQHF	TGTGCCAGCAGCTCCCAAAGTACTCCAGCTTGCGGCAATCAGCCCCAGCATTTT
TRBJ2-5	.	TRBV13	TRBD2	CASSFQRGAVETQYF	TGTGCCAGCAGCTTTCAGCGGGGGGCCGTGGAGACCCAGTACTTC
TRBJ2-3	many	TRBV20-1	TRBD2	CSARALAGVGDTQYF	TGCAGTGCTAGAGCTCTAGCGGGGGTTGGAGATACGCAGTATTTT
TRBJ2-1	many	TRBV7-2	.	CASSLLLGNEQFF	TGTGCCAGCAGCTTATTACTGGGCAATGAGCAGTTCTTC
TRBJ2-1	few	TRBV3-1	.	CASSPEPPGDVMDEQFF	TGTGCCAGCAGCCCGGAGCCTCCGGGAGATGTCATGGATGAGCAGTTCTTC
TRBJ2-1	many	TRBV19	.	CASSIGRNEQFF	TGTGCCAGTAGTATAGGCCGGAATGAGCAGTTCTTC
TRBJ2-1	many	TRBV7-9	.	CASSLAREPPYNEQFF	TGTGCCAGCAGCTTAGCCCGGGAGCCTCCCTACAATGAGCAGTTCTTC